This is a list of T cell receptor beta chains from one sample in a study of shared clonotypes between healthy human individuals. TCRdb keeps only in-frame clones here, not all; method: immunoSEQ multiplex PCR. Among about 110,000 clones listed, less than 75% were seen once. Sequencing was done on a sample of memory CD8+ T cells sorted from blood. All receptors derive from a woman in her thirties in good health. Both conserved end residues are part of each CDR3. Each record gives: J gene, clone size, V gene, D gene, CDR3 protein, CDR3 DNA. A D gene is named only where the DNA matches it firmly. For some rows the clone size is stated as once, few or many, or as a class when expanded; others skip it.

J: TRBJ2-7; size: .; V: TRBV9; D: .; CDR3: CASSVGGIGSYEQYF; DNA: TGTGCCAGCAGCGTTGGGGGGATTGGGTCCTACGAGCAGTACTTC
J: TRBJ2-7; size: .; V: TRBV28; D: TRBD2; CDR3: CASSPLWREAYEQYF; DNA: TGTGCCAGCAGTCCCTTATGGCGGGAGGCCTACGAGCAGTACTTC
J: TRBJ1-1; size: many; V: TRBV27; D: TRBD1; CDR3: CASSLTGQGTLGNTEAFF; DNA: TGTGCCAGCAGTTTAACGGGACAGGGGACCCTGGGGAACACTGAAGCTTTCTTT
J: TRBJ2-7; size: few; V: TRBV2; D: TRBD1; CDR3: CASSEGRGLYEQYF; DNA: TGTGCCAGCAGTGAAGGCAGGGGGCTTTACGAGCAGTACTTC
J: TRBJ1-4; size: .; V: TRBV19; D: .; CDR3: CASSMMAANEKLFF; DNA: TGTGCCAGTAGTATGATGGCCGCTAATGAAAAACTGTTTTTT
J: TRBJ2-1; size: .; V: TRBV27; D: TRBD2; CDR3: CASAGTSGSNPYNEQFF; DNA: TGTGCCAGCGCCGGGACTAGCGGGAGCAACCCCTACAATGAGCAGTTCTTC
J: TRBJ2-7; size: .; V: TRBV11-3; D: .; CDR3: CASSLPEFIYEQYF; DNA: TGTGCCAGCAGCTTACCGGAGTTCATATACGAGCAGTACTTC
J: TRBJ2-3; size: .; V: TRBV6-4; D: .; CDR3: CASSDEAQDTQYF; DNA: TGTGCCAGCAGTGACGAGGCTCAAGATACGCAGTATTTT
J: TRBJ2-7; size: .; V: TRBV28; D: .; CDR3: CASTGAYEQYF; DNA: TGTGCCAGCACGGGAGCCTACGAGCAGTACTTC
J: TRBJ1-2; size: .; V: TRBV9; D: .; CDR3: CASSETGTPLAYGYTF; DNA: TGTGCCAGCAGCGAGACCGGGACACCTTTGGCCTATGGCTACACCTTC
J: TRBJ1-2; size: many; V: TRBV11-1; D: TRBD1; CDR3: CASSSGQDYGYTF; DNA: TGTGCCAGCAGCTCCGGACAGGACTATGGCTACACCTTC
J: TRBJ1-2; size: .; V: TRBV5-6; D: TRBD1; CDR3: CASRPGTGLLGYTF; DNA: TGTGCCAGCAGACCCGGGACAGGGCTGCTGGGCTACACCTTC
J: TRBJ1-1; size: .; V: TRBV28; D: .; CDR3: CASSLWGTQSRNTEAFF; DNA: TGTGCCAGCAGTTTATGGGGGACACAAAGTAGGAACACTGAAGCTTTCTTT
J: TRBJ2-1; size: many; V: TRBV29-1; D: .; CDR3: CSVLRDSYNEQFF; DNA: TGCAGCGTCCTCCGGGACTCCTACAATGAGCAGTTCTTC
J: TRBJ2-5; size: many; V: TRBV7-9; D: .; CDR3: CASSPGKGDVETQYF; DNA: TGTGCCAGCAGCCCAGGGAAGGGAGATGTAGAGACCCAGTACTTC
J: TRBJ2-3; size: .; V: TRBV7-8; D: .; CDR3: CASSLGVGRADTQYF; DNA: TGTGCCAGCAGCTTAGGGGTTGGCAGAGCAGATACGCAGTATTTT
J: TRBJ2-1; size: .; V: TRBV29-1; D: TRBD1; CDR3: CSVEEGTGWNEQFF; DNA: TGCAGCGTTGAAGAAGGGACAGGGTGGAATGAGCAGTTCTTC
J: TRBJ1-4; size: .; V: TRBV4-1; D: TRBD1; CDR3: CASSQNTGDYEKLFF; DNA: TGCGCCAGCAGCCAGAACACAGGGGATTATGAAAAACTGTTTTTT
J: TRBJ2-1; size: .; V: TRBV28; D: .; CDR3: CASSLFSSYNEQFF; DNA: TGTGCCAGCAGCCTCTTTAGCTCCTACAATGAGCAGTTCTTC
J: TRBJ1-2; size: .; V: TRBV15; D: .; CDR3: CATSRGQRGLLSYTF; DNA: TGTGCCACCAGCAGGGGTCAGAGGGGACTCTTGAGCTACACCTTC
J: TRBJ2-2; size: once; V: TRBV19; D: TRBD2; CDR3: CASSIAVAGSGRAQTGELFF; DNA: TGTGCCAGTAGTATCGCGGTGGCGGGTAGCGGGAGGGCGCAAACCGGGGAGCTGTTTTTT
J: TRBJ1-5; size: .; V: TRBV6-5; D: .; CDR3: CASSVAANQPQHF; DNA: TGTGCCAGCAGTGTGGCAGCAAATCAGCCCCAGCATTTT
J: TRBJ2-5; size: .; V: TRBV25-1; D: .; CDR3: CASSEAVTTQETQYF; DNA: TGTGCCAGCAGTGAAGCAGTCACGACGCAAGAGACCCAGTACTTC
J: TRBJ2-5; size: .; V: TRBV2; D: .; CDR3: CASSDGLGAETQYF; DNA: TGTGCCAGCAGTGATGGGCTGGGTGCAGAGACCCAGTACTTC
J: TRBJ2-1; size: .; V: TRBV5-1; D: TRBD2; CDR3: CASSSDTLAGGKNEQFF; DNA: TGCGCCAGCAGCTCAGACACACTAGCGGGAGGGAAGAATGAGCAGTTCTTC
J: TRBJ2-3; size: few; V: TRBV15; D: TRBD1; CDR3: CATSRDPGQGADTQYF; DNA: TGTGCCACCAGCAGAGATCCGGGACAGGGGGCAGATACGCAGTATTTT
J: TRBJ1-2; size: .; V: TRBV5-1; D: TRBD1; CDR3: CASSLTGTGLDGYTF; DNA: TGCGCCAGCAGCTTGACCGGGACAGGTTTGGATGGCTACACCTTC
J: TRBJ2-3; size: .; V: TRBV10-2; D: TRBD1; CDR3: CASSESLTGPDTQYF; DNA: TGCGCCAGCAGTGAGTCCCTGACAGGGCCAGATACGCAGTATTTT
J: TRBJ1-1; size: .; V: TRBV29-1; D: .; CDR3: CSVPGPLGAKAFF; DNA: TGCAGCGTCCCTGGCCCCCTTGGGGCCAAGGCTTTCTTT
J: TRBJ1-2; size: .; V: TRBV7-2; D: .; CDR3: CASSPKAGEGYGYTF; DNA: TGTGCCAGCAGCCCCAAGGCCGGGGAGGGCTATGGCTACACCTTC
J: TRBJ1-2; size: .; V: TRBV28; D: TRBD1; CDR3: CASSYGTGDYYGYTF; DNA: TGTGCCAGCAGTTACGGGACAGGGGACTACTATGGCTACACCTTC
J: TRBJ1-1; size: .; V: TRBV28; D: .; CDR3: CASVLKQAMNTEAFF; DNA: TGTGCCAGCGTGCTGAAACAGGCCATGAACACTGAAGCTTTCTTT
J: TRBJ2-1; size: .; V: TRBV27; D: TRBD2; CDR3: CASSPRLAGGLYNEQFF; DNA: TGTGCCAGCAGTCCTAGACTAGCGGGAGGGCTATACAATGAGCAGTTCTTC
J: TRBJ1-5; size: .; V: TRBV6-1; D: .; CDR3: CASRFTGSNQPQHF; DNA: TGTGCCAGCAGATTTACAGGGTCCAATCAGCCCCAGCATTTT
J: TRBJ2-1; size: few; V: TRBV1; D: .; CDR3: CTSSQDAGSLYNEQFF; DNA: TGCACCAGCAGCCAAGACGCCGGTTCCCTCTACAATGAGCAGTTCTTC
J: TRBJ2-7; size: .; V: TRBV5-1; D: .; CDR3: CASSLVPAQSYEQYF; DNA: TGCGCCAGCAGCTTGGTACCAGCTCAATCCTACGAGCAGTACTTC
J: TRBJ1-1; size: .; V: TRBV5-1; D: .; CDR3: CASSLVSQGGWNTEAFF; DNA: TGCGCCAGCAGCTTGGTTTCACAGGGTGGCTGGAACACTGAAGCTTTCTTT
J: TRBJ2-3; size: many; V: TRBV6-4; D: .; CDR3: CASSRGETDTQYF; DNA: TGTGCCAGCTCCCGGGGAGAGACAGATACGCAGTATTTT
J: TRBJ2-1; size: .; V: TRBV4-1; D: .; CDR3: CASSHLTTSYNEQFF; DNA: TGCGCCAGCAGCCATTTGACAACGTCCTACAATGAGCAGTTCTTC
J: TRBJ1-2; size: few; V: TRBV5-8; D: .; CDR3: CASSREGRVYGYTF; DNA: TGTGCCAGCAGCCGGGAGGGTCGGGTCTATGGCTACACCTTC
J: TRBJ1-4; size: .; V: TRBV19; D: TRBD1; CDR3: CASKEGTDNEKLFF; DNA: TGTGCCAGTAAAGAAGGGACAGACAATGAAAAACTGTTTTTT
J: TRBJ2-1; size: .; V: TRBV6-6; D: .; CDR3: CASSYSDSDNEQFF; DNA: TGTGCCAGCAGTTACTCTGACAGCGACAATGAGCAGTTCTTC
J: TRBJ1-2; size: .; V: TRBV28; D: TRBD1; CDR3: CASRPWGQGDGYTF; DNA: TGTGCCAGCAGACCCTGGGGACAGGGGGATGGCTACACCTTC
J: TRBJ2-7; size: .; V: TRBV5-1; D: .; CDR3: CASSLGGGQTYEQYF; DNA: TGCGCCAGCAGCCTTGGGGGAGGCCAAACCTACGAGCAGTACTTC
J: TRBJ1-1; size: .; V: TRBV28; D: .; CDR3: CASSFFQTGNTEAFF; DNA: TGTGCCAGCAGTTTTTTCCAAACAGGCAACACTGAAGCTTTCTTT
J: TRBJ2-7; size: .; V: TRBV7-8; D: TRBD2; CDR3: CASSQDLAEAYEQYF; DNA: TGTGCCAGCAGCCAAGATCTAGCGGAAGCCTACGAGCAGTACTTC